Listed below are T cell receptor beta chains from one sample, sequenced in a study of CD8 T cells in Susac syndrome. TCRdb re-derived calls from the immunoSEQ multiplex PCR reads in MiXCR, one entry per CDR3 protein. The sample consists of around 80,000 distinct CDR3 sequences, roughly 96% of them appearing once. The sequenced sample consisted of CD8+ T cells from PBMCs. The receptors here all came from a human donor with Susac syndrome. CDR3s include the opening cysteine and the closing phenylalanine or tryptophan. The D gene is left open where the match is weak. The size of a clone is reported for some rows only, either as once, few or many, or as a class for expanded clones.

V gene	J gene	clone size	D gene	CDR3 protein	CDR3 DNA
TRBV5-1	TRBJ2-7	.	TRBD1	CASRDTGQTYEQYF	TGCGCCAGCAGGGACACGGGACAGACCTACGAGCAGTACTTC
TRBV4-3	TRBJ1-1	once	.	CASSQDGVNMNTEAFF	TGCGCCAGCAGCCAAGACGGCGTGAACATGAACACTGAAGCTTTCTTT
TRBV30	TRBJ1-5	.	.	CAAQEGPGQPQHF	TGTGCCGCTCAGGAGGGGCCCGGTCAGCCCCAGCATTTT
TRBV20-1	TRBJ1-5	.	.	CSARISGQPQHF	TGCAGTGCTCGCATCTCGGGTCAGCCCCAGCATTTT
TRBV11-2	TRBJ1-2	once	.	CASSAPTGGHGYTF	TGTGCCAGCAGCGCCCCAACCGGGGGCCATGGCTACACCTTC
TRBV11-2	TRBJ2-5	.	TRBD2	CASSSTSGGRETQYF	TGTGCCAGCAGCTCCACTAGCGGGGGGCGGGAGACCCAGTACTTC
TRBV7-2	TRBJ2-5	.	.	CASSLFEEETQYF	TGTGCCAGCAGCTTATTCGAGGAAGAGACCCAGTACTTC
TRBV6-5	TRBJ2-7	once	.	CATSRVSPYEQYF	TGTGCCACCAGTCGCGTCAGTCCCTACGAGCAGTACTTC
TRBV2	TRBJ2-3	.	TRBD2	CASRKTSGGTDTQYF	TGTGCCAGCAGGAAGACTAGCGGGGGCACAGATACGCAGTATTTT
TRBV4-1	TRBJ2-1	.	TRBD1	CASSQLPGQGNSRDNEQFF	TGCGCCAGCAGCCAGTTACCGGGACAGGGAAATTCCAGGGACAATGAGCAGTTCTTC
TRBV29-1	TRBJ2-5	.	.	CSLKTGFVPFGDQYF	TGCAGCCTTAAAACAGGGTTTGTTCCCTTTGGGGACCAGTACTTC